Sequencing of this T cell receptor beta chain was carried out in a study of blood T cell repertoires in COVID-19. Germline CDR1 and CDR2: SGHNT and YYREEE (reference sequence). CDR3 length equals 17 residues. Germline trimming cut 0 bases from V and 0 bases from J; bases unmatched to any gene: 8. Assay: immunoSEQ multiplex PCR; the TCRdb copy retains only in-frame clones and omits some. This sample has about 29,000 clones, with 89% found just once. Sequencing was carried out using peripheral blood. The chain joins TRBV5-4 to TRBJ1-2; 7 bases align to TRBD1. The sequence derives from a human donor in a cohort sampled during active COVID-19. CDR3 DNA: TGTGCCAGCAGCTTGGGACAGGGCATCGGAGCTAACTATGGCTACACCTTC. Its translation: CASSLGQGIGANYGYTF.